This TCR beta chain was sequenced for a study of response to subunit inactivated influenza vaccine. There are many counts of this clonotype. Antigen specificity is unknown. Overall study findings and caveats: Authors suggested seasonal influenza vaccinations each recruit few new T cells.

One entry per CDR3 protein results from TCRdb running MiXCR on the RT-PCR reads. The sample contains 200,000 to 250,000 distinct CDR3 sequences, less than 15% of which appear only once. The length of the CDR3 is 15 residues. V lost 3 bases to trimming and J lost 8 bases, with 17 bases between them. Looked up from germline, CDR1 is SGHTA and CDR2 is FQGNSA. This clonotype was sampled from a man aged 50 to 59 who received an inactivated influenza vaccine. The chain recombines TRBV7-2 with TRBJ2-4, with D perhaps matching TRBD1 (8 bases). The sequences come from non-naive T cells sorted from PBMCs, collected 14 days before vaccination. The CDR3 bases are TGTGCCAGCAGCTTTACCTACAGGGGGGGAGACATTCAGTACTTC. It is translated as CASSFTYRGGDIQYF.